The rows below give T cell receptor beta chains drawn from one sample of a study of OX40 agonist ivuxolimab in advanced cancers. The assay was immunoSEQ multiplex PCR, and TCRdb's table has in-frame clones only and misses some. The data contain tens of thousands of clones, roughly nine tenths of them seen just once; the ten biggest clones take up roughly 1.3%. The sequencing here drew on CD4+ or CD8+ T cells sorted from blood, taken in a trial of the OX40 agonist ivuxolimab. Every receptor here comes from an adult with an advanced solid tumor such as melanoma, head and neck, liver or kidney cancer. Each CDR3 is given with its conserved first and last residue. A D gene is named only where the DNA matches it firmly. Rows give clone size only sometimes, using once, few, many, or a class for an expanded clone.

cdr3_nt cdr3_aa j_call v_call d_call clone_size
TGTGCCAGCTTAGACAGGATTAACTATGGCTACACCTTC CASLDRINYGYTF TRBJ1-2 TRBV18 . once
TGTGCCAGCTCACCACCGGGAGGGCGCCACTACGAGCAGTACTTC CASSPPGGRHYEQYF TRBJ2-7 TRBV18 TRBD2 .
TGCGCCAGCAGCTCTCAGGGGATCGGCGGGGAGCTGTTTTTT CASSSQGIGGELFF TRBJ2-2 TRBV5-1 . .
TGTGCCAGTAGTATAGTAGTGACAGCCTCTGGGGCCAACGTCCTGACTTTC CASSIVVTASGANVLTF TRBJ2-6 TRBV19 . .
TGTGCCAGCAGTGCCATGGAGGGGTATGGTTTTGGCTACACCTTC CASSAMEGYGFGYTF TRBJ1-2 TRBV6-1 . .
TGTGCCAGCTCACGGATGCCGGGTAAAACAACTGAAGCTTTCTTT CASSRMPGKTTEAFF TRBJ1-1 TRBV18 . few
TGTGCCAGCAGCCTTCTCCTCCCCGGTAGCTACGAGCAGTACTTC CASSLLLPGSYEQYF TRBJ2-7 TRBV7-8 . .
TGTGCCAGCTCCGCACAGGGGGGCTACGAGCAGTACTTC CASSAQGGYEQYF TRBJ2-7 TRBV18 TRBD1 .
TGTGCCAGCAGCTTGGACCAGGTTCCTAGCTACGAGCAGTACTTC CASSLDQVPSYEQYF TRBJ2-7 TRBV5-4 . .
TGCGCCAGCAGTGACCCGACTAGCAGGGCAGATACGCAGTATTTT CASSDPTSRADTQYF TRBJ2-3 TRBV10-2 TRBD2 .
TGTGCCAGCTCAAGTGGACAGCAAAATCAGCCCCAGCATTTT CASSSGQQNQPQHF TRBJ1-5 TRBV18 . .
TGTGCCAGCAGCGTACGACTAGCGGGGGGTGAGACGCAGTATTTT CASSVRLAGGETQYF TRBJ2-3 TRBV9 TRBD2 .
TGTGCCAGCAGCCCGGGACAGGCCATACAAGAGACCCAGTACTTC CASSPGQAIQETQYF TRBJ2-5 TRBV5-6 TRBD1 few
TGCAGCGCCGGTGGTCTAGCGGGGGGAACTAGCACAGATACGCAGTATTTT CSAGGLAGGTSTDTQYF TRBJ2-3 TRBV29-1 TRBD2 .
TGTGCCAGCAGCTTCGGGCTAGAAGGGGGCGAGCAGTACTTC CASSFGLEGGEQYF TRBJ2-7 TRBV7-2 . .
TGTGCCAGCAGCTTTGAAACAGGGAACACTGAAGCTTTCTTT CASSFETGNTEAFF TRBJ1-1 TRBV7-9 . .
TGCGCCAGCAGCTTGGCCTCAGGGGGCTATTACAATGAGCAGTTCTTC CASSLASGGYYNEQFF TRBJ2-1 TRBV5-1 TRBD1 once
TGTGCCAGCAGCCCTTGGGACAGGGTAGCTAAAGCTTTCTTT CASSPWDRVAKAFF TRBJ1-1 TRBV5-1 TRBD1 .
TGTGCCAGCAGTTACTCGTGGCAAATGAACACTGAAGCTTTCTTT CASSYSWQMNTEAFF TRBJ1-1 TRBV6-5 . .
TGCGCCAGCAGCTTGCCGGCAGGGGTAGCTAATGAAAAACTGTTTTTT CASSLPAGVANEKLFF TRBJ1-4 TRBV5-1 . .
TGTGCCAGCAGTCTCGGGACTGTCGGGGGCTACACCTTC CASSLGTVGGYTF TRBJ1-2 TRBV6-5 . once
TGTGCCAGTAGTGACCAGGGACTGATCTACAATGAGCAGTTCTTC CASSDQGLIYNEQFF TRBJ2-1 TRBV19 . .
TGTGCCAGCAACCAACTAGACACCGGGGAGCTGTTTTTT CASNQLDTGELFF TRBJ2-2 TRBV6-5 . .
TGTGCCAGCAGTGTCCAGGGTCCTGAGACCCAGTACTTC CASSVQGPETQYF TRBJ2-5 TRBV6-1 . .
TGCGGCTCCACTGAAGCTTTCTTT CGSTEAFF TRBJ1-1 TRBV20-1 . .
TGCGCCAGCAGCTTGAATCAGCTGGACACTGAAGCTTTCTTT CASSLNQLDTEAFF TRBJ1-1 TRBV5-1 . .
TGTGCCAGCAGCTTGCGGGACAGGGGGCCCTACACCTTC CASSLRDRGPYTF TRBJ1-2 TRBV5-4 TRBD1 .
TGTGCCAGCAGCTTAGCTGGGGTTACTGAAGCTTTCTTT CASSLAGVTEAFF TRBJ1-1 TRBV11-3 . .
TGTGCCAGCAGCCGGACAGGAGGGGGCATGAACACTGAAGCTTTCTTT CASSRTGGGMNTEAFF TRBJ1-1 TRBV7-8 TRBD1 few
TGTGCCAGCCGCGCTCGCAGTAGCACTGAAGCTTTCTTT CASRARSSTEAFF TRBJ1-1 TRBV6-1 . .
TGTGCCAGCAGCTTTGGGGGGTCGAGGGATACGCAGTATTTT CASSFGGSRDTQYF TRBJ2-3 TRBV7-2 . .
TGTGCCAGCAGCTTAATGGGGGGAACTGAAGCTTTCTTT CASSLMGGTEAFF TRBJ1-1 TRBV7-2 . .
TGTGCCAGCAGCGCGCACAGGGGGCTGGGGGAGACCCAGTACTTC CASSAHRGLGETQYF TRBJ2-5 TRBV7-8 TRBD1 .
TGCGCCAGCAGCCCGGACAGGGTCTGGAATGAAAAACTGTTTTTT CASSPDRVWNEKLFF TRBJ1-4 TRBV5-1 TRBD1 once
TGTGCCACGGGCCCGGTAGATCAGCCCCAGCATTTT CATGPVDQPQHF TRBJ1-5 TRBV19 . .
TGTGCCAGCAGTTCCCTCCGGGCGGGGAACACCGGGGAGCTGTTTTTT CASSSLRAGNTGELFF TRBJ2-2 TRBV6-5 . .
TGCGCCAGCAGCCACCCGAGGGGGATTCCGGACACCATATATTTT CASSHPRGIPDTIYF TRBJ1-3 TRBV4-1 . .
TGCAGCGTCGGAGATGGCGGGGTCCAGCCCCAGCATTTT CSVGDGGVQPQHF TRBJ1-5 TRBV29-1 . .
TGTGCCAGCAGCTTAGCGCCCACAGGGTCGAACACTGAAGCTTTCTTT CASSLAPTGSNTEAFF TRBJ1-1 TRBV7-2 . .
TGCAGCGTTGTCACAGGGGCTAACTATGGCTACACCTTC CSVVTGANYGYTF TRBJ1-2 TRBV29-1 TRBD1 .
TGCGCCAGCAGCTTGACAGGGGGCATGAACACTGAAGCTTTCTTT CASSLTGGMNTEAFF TRBJ1-1 TRBV5-1 TRBD1 .
TGTGCCAGCAGCTTAGACAGACATTCACCCCTCCACTTT CASSLDRHSPLHF TRBJ1-6 TRBV11-2 . .
TGTGCCAGTAGTCGGGGCAGGGGCGACGAGCGGTACTTC CASSRGRGDERYF TRBJ2-7 TRBV19 . .